The 14 T cell receptor beta chains in this list originate from one sample, sequenced in a study of shared clonotypes between healthy human individuals. TCRdb's table, derived via immunoSEQ multiplex PCR, lists solely in-frame clones and lacks some. The profile shows some 2,500,000 clones, roughly 93% of them singletons. The sequencing input was naive CD4+ T cells from PBMCs. Subset reported: CD45RA+ positively selected. Receptor source: a man in his late teens or twenties in good health. Some clones in this sample may be carry-over from other donors' samples.

The chain carries TRBV5-4 and TRBJ2-2; 11 bases are a match to TRBD2. V lost 5 bases and J lost 7; bases outside the gene matches: 7. Germline CDR1 reads SGHNT; CDR2 reads YYREEE (reference sequence). The CDR3 sequence is 15 residues long. The DNA of the CDR3 is TGTGCCAGCAGTGGGCTAGCGGGAGGTATCGGGGAGCTGTTTTTT. Protein sequence: CASSGLAGGIGELFF. The whole variable domain, filled in from reference TRBV5-4 and TRBJ2-2, reads ETGVTQSPTHLIKTRGQQVTLRCSSQSGHNTVSWYQQALGQGPQFIFQYYREEENGRGNFPPRFSGLQFPNYSSELNVNALELDDSALYLCASSGLAGGIGELFFGEGSRLTVL.

This chain links TRBV2 with TRBJ2-3, with TRBD1 matching over 8 bases. The CDR3 consists of 15 residues. Germline lookup yields CDR1 SNHLY and CDR2 FYNNEI. V gave up 6 bases and J gave up 0 bases; unmatched junction bases: 5. CDR3 sequence: CASSLDRASTDTQYF. CDR3 DNA: TGTGCCAGCAGCTTGGACAGGGCTAGCACAGATACGCAGTATTTT.

The genes are TRBV2 and TRBJ1-2; 7 nucleotides line up with TRBD1. The CDR3 has 13 residues. V shed 7 bases, J shed 4 bases, and the junction held 6 bases outside the gene matches. CDR1 is SNHLY and CDR2 is FYNNEI in the germline V gene. CDR3 DNA: TGTGCCAGCAATCGGGACAGTACCTATGGCTACACCTTC. This translates into CASNRDSTYGYTF.

Note on this clone: Other DNA sequences in this specimen translate into the identical CDR3. V and J are TRBV15 and TRBJ2-5; D is unclear. CDR3 size: 12 residues. The germline V and J ends were trimmed by 1 base and 5 bases, with 5 bases remaining between them. Germline CDR1 and CDR2: LNHNV and YYDKDF (reference sequence). The CDR3 DNA reads as TGTGCCACCAGCAGAGGCGGCGAGACCCAGTACTTC. Its protein product is CATSRGGETQYF.

The chain couples TRBV6-4 to TRBJ2-1; unclear D gene. This CDR3 is built from 13 residues. Germline V gene sequence: CDR1 MRHNA, CDR2 SNTAGT. V dropped 5 bases and J dropped 5 bases, with 10 bases sitting between them. The CDR3 coding sequence is TGTGCCAGCAGTTACCAGTCGGACAATGAGCAGTTCTTC. Residues: CASSYQSDNEQFF.

This clone was seen just once. The chain couples TRBV5-1 to TRBJ2-7, with D possibly matching TRBD2 (5 bases). Germline V CDR1 and CDR2: SGHRS, YFSETQ. The CDR3 has 16 residues. With 3 bases removed from V and 2 bases from J, the gap between germline ends came to 18 bases. This CDR3 reads CASSSQPRIGAYEQYF. CDR3 nucleotides: TGCGCCAGCAGCTCTCAACCCCGGATCGGGGCCTACGAGCAGTACTTC.

V usage is TRBV11-2 and J usage is TRBJ2-3; weak D call: TRBD2 (5 bases). The V end lost 0 bases, the J end lost 5 bases, and 12 bases lay between the germline ends. The CDR3 runs to 15 residues. Per germline, CDR1 SGHAT and CDR2 FQNNGV. The CDR3 is CASSLDLARGDTQYF. Written as DNA, the CDR3 is TGTGCCAGCAGCTTAGATCTAGCTCGGGGAGATACGCAGTATTTT.

This rearrangement joins TRBV28 to TRBJ2-3; TRBD1 matches at 8 bases. Germline loops: CDR1 MDHEN, CDR2 SYDVKM. The J segment lost 6 bases and the V segment lost 4 bases, leaving 9 bases of the junction unmatched. The CDR3 totals 15 residues. The CDR3 reads CASSSVGGQADTQYF. The CDR3 DNA reads TGTGCCAGCAGTTCCGTGGGGGGACAGGCCGATACGCAGTATTTT.

This clone has a single count. This chain uses TRBV28 with TRBJ1-2; no definite D call. Trimming took 5 bases from V and 8 from J, leaving 21 bases between them. There are 15 residues in the CDR3. Looked up from germline, CDR1 is MDHEN and CDR2 is SYDVKM. CDR3 region: CASSPDRAPFVGYTF. DNA of the CDR3: TGTGCCAGCAGTCCAGACCGGGCCCCTTTTGTGGGCTACACCTTC.

As to this clone: Other nucleotide sequences in the sample specify the same CDR3. This sequence joins TRBV5-1 and TRBJ1-2, with 7 bases lining up with TRBD1. Looked up from germline, CDR1 is SGHRS and CDR2 is YFSETQ. The CDR3 contains 13 residues. Trimming took 4 bases from V and 3 from J; bases not matched to a gene: 3. The CDR3 region has the DNA TGCGCCAGCAGCGGGCAGGGGGACTATGGCTACACCTTC. Translating it yields CASSGQGDYGYTF. Together with reference TRBV5-1 and TRBJ1-2, the CDR3 gives the full variable domain: KAGVTQTPRYLIKTRGQQVTLSCSPISGHRSVSWYQQTPGQGLQFLFEYFSETQRNKGNFPGRFSGRQFSNSRSEMNVSTLELGDSALYLCASSGQGDYGYTFGSGTRLTVV.

DNA of the CDR3: TGTGCCAGCAATCTGGACAGGGGGCGTGAAAAACTGTTTTTT. This encodes CASNLDRGREKLFF. The V call is TRBV5-8, the J call TRBJ1-4; 11 bases map to TRBD1. The germline V gene encodes CDR1 SGHTS and CDR2 YDEGEE. V lost 6 bases and J lost 7; bases outside the gene matches: 5. CDR3 length: 14 amino acids.

The V gene is TRBV19, the J gene TRBJ2-1; D might be TRBD1 (6 bases). From germline, CDR1 is LNHDA and CDR2 SQIVND (reference sequence). V was cut by 7 bases and J by 10 bases, with 20 bases left in between. The length of the CDR3 is 14 residues. CDR3 amino acids: CASNNRVVGEEQFF. CDR3 DNA: TGTGCCAGTAATAACAGGGTTGTAGGAGAAGAGCAGTTCTTC. Supplemented by reference TRBV19 and TRBJ2-1, the full variable domain reads DGGITQSPKYLFRKEGQNVTLSCEQNLNHDAMYWYRQDPGQGLRLIYYSQIVNDFQKGDIAEGYSVSREKKESFPLTVTSAQKNPTAFYLCASNNRVVGEEQFFGPGTRLTVL.

For this clone: This CDR3 is also generated by other DNA sequences in the sample. This chain uses TRBV7-3 with TRBJ1-1, with D possibly TRBD1 on 6 matching bases. V was clipped by 3 bases and J by 5 bases, with 10 bases between them. Germline V gene lookup returns CDR1 SGHTA and CDR2 FQGTGA. This CDR3 has 13 amino acids. This CDR3 reads CASSLQGGTEAFF. The CDR3 region has the DNA TGTGCCAGCAGCTTGCAAGGGGGAACTGAAGCTTTCTTT. Together with reference TRBV7-3 and TRBJ1-1, the CDR3 gives the full variable domain: GAGVSQTPSNKVTEKGKYVELRCDPISGHTALYWYRQSLGQGPEFLIYFQGTGAADDSGLPNDRFFAVRPEGSVSTLKIQRTERGDSAVYLCASSLQGGTEAFFGQGTRLTVV.

This clone appeared once. Other DNA sequences in the sample encode the same CDR3. This rearrangement joins TRBV18 to TRBJ1-5, with unresolved D. CDR3 size: 13 residues. Germline V CDR1 and CDR2: KGHSH, LQKENI. V was cut by 3 bases and J by 0 bases, with 3 bases left in between. The CDR3 DNA reads as TGTGCCAGCTCACCTTCTAGCAATCAGCCCCAGCATTTT. This gives the protein CASSPSSNQPQHF.